This TCR beta chain was documented in a study of shared clonotypes between healthy human individuals. Each subset's genomic DNA was split evenly across several immunoSEQ plates. Only in-frame clones appear in the TCRdb table, and some are missing; sequencing was by immunoSEQ multiplex PCR. The sample contains roughly 2 million clones, around 95% of which appear only once. General study results and limits: Naive CD4 clonotypes overlapped across several donors at around 4.8%.

The CDR3 has 15 residues. V gave up 7 bases and J gave up 4 bases; unmatched junction bases: 11. Germline values: CDR1 MNHNY, CDR2 SVGAGI (reference sequence). With respect to this clone: Its specificity is unknown.

Input material: naive CD4+ T cells sorted from blood. Subset noted: CD45RA+ positively selected. The TCR originated in a man between 18 and 35 years old in good health. The V gene is TRBV6-6, the J gene TRBJ2-3; TRBD1 matches at 7 bases. This CDR3 reads CASNSRQGAPDTQYF. DNA of the CDR3: TGTGCCAGCAACTCTCGACAGGGAGCGCCAGATACGCAGTATTTT.